The rows below give T cell receptor beta chains drawn from one sample of a study of CD8+ T cells in alopecia areata. Using immunoSEQ multiplex PCR, the repertoire was profiled, and TCRdb retains in-frame clones only, with some absent. The table records roughly 120,000 clones, 56% of them present only once. Specimen: CD4+ T cells sorted from blood, collected at week 24, from a patient treated with tofacitinib. The receptors stem from a human donor with alopecia areata. Both conserved end residues are part of each CDR3. Fields, in order: V gene, D gene, J gene, clone size, CDR3 protein, CDR3 DNA. The D gene is left open where the match is weak. Clone size is not always given. Where it is, it says once, few, many or a class for expanded clones.

>TRBV7-2|.|TRBJ2-2|few
CASSFNGGELFF
TGTGCCAGCAGCTTCAACGGCGGGGAGCTGTTTTTT
>TRBV4-1|TRBD2|TRBJ2-3|.
CASSQGTSGGANTQYF
TGCGCCAGCAGCCAAGGGACTAGCGGGGGGGCAAATACGCAGTATTTT
>TRBV29-1|.|TRBJ2-3|.
CSARGDTDTQYF
TGCAGCGCAAGGGGTGACACAGATACGCAGTATTTT
>TRBV7-2|TRBD1|TRBJ2-1|.
CASSLGSPGQSYNEQFF
TGTGCCAGCAGCTTGGGCAGTCCGGGACAGTCCTACAATGAGCAGTTCTTC
>TRBV10-3|TRBD1|TRBJ1-1|.
CAITGTGDTEAFF
TGTGCCATCACCGGGACAGGGGACACTGAAGCTTTCTTT
>TRBV7-8|TRBD1|TRBJ2-5|.
CASSGTGGRRQETQYF
TGTGCCAGCAGCGGCACAGGGGGCCGGAGGCAAGAGACCCAGTACTTC
>TRBV7-6|.|TRBJ1-5|.
CASSLGPPGSNQPQHF
TGTGCCAGCAGCTTAGGGCCGCCAGGGAGCAATCAGCCCCAGCATTTT
>TRBV4-2|.|TRBJ1-2|.
CASSQDGSAVTRGYTF
TGTGCCAGCAGCCAAGATGGTAGTGCTGTGACGAGGGGCTACACCTTC
>TRBV5-1|TRBD1|TRBJ2-3|.
CASRPDRATDTQYF
TGCGCCAGCAGACCGGACAGGGCTACAGATACGCAGTATTTT
>TRBV9|.|TRBJ1-6|.
CASSVQTDSPLHF
TGTGCCAGCAGCGTACAGACAGATTCACCCCTCCACTTT
>TRBV7-2|.|TRBJ2-2|.
CASSLTSNTGELFF
TGTGCCAGCAGCTTGACATCGAACACCGGGGAGCTGTTTTTT
>TRBV7-9|.|TRBJ1-2|.
CASSPPGINGYTF
TGTGCCAGCAGCCCTCCAGGGATCAATGGCTACACCTTC
>TRBV4-1|.|TRBJ1-5|.
CASSQGPTINQPQHF
TGCGCCAGCAGCCAAGGACCAACGATCAATCAGCCCCAGCATTTT
>TRBV6-5|TRBD1|TRBJ1-2|.
CASSRGYGYTF
TGTGCCAGCTCCAGGGGGTATGGCTACACCTTC
>TRBV2|.|TRBJ1-5|.
CASRRQDSNQPQHF
TGTGCCAGCAGGAGACAGGATAGCAATCAGCCCCAGCATTTT
>TRBV5-1|.|TRBJ2-7|few
CASSLGQAPYEQYF
TGCGCCAGCAGCTTGGGACAAGCTCCCTACGAGCAGTACTTC
>TRBV30|.|TRBJ2-5|few
CAWSLAGVETQYF
TGTGCCTGGAGTTTGGCAGGGGTAGAGACCCAGTACTTC
>TRBV10-3|TRBD1|TRBJ1-1|.
CAISGYTGGETEAFF
TGTGCCATCAGTGGTTATACAGGGGGGGAAACTGAAGCTTTCTTT
>TRBV30|.|TRBJ2-7|.
CAWSVGAAEQYF
TGTGCCTGGAGTGTTGGAGCCGCCGAGCAGTACTTC
>TRBV5-1|TRBD2|TRBJ2-7|.
CASGVAGSYEQYF
TGCGCCAGCGGGGTAGCGGGGTCCTACGAGCAGTACTTC
>TRBV29-1|TRBD1|TRBJ1-5|few
CSAQGGGSQPQHF
TGCAGCGCCCAGGGAGGGGGCAGTCAGCCCCAGCATTTT
>TRBV6-6|.|TRBJ2-5|.
CASAVAWGRSQETQYF
TGTGCCAGTGCAGTTGCTTGGGGACGGTCCCAAGAGACCCAGTACTTC
>TRBV5-1|TRBD1|TRBJ2-7|.
CASSHGQGSYEQYF
TGCGCCAGCAGCCACGGACAGGGCTCCTACGAGCAGTACTTC
>TRBV14|.|TRBJ1-6|.
CASSQARNNSPLHF
TGTGCCAGCAGCCAAGCCAGAAATAATTCACCCCTCCACTTT
>TRBV5-6|.|TRBJ1-1|.
CASSLEGTEAFF
TGTGCCAGCAGCTTGGAAGGCACTGAAGCTTTCTTT
>TRBV6-5|TRBD1|TRBJ1-1|.
CASRRGQVYTEAFF
TGTGCCAGCAGACGCGGACAGGTTTACACTGAAGCTTTCTTT
>TRBV6-5|TRBD1|TRBJ2-7|.
CASSQDRITYEQYF
TGTGCCAGCAGTCAGGACAGGATCACCTACGAGCAGTACTTC
>TRBV27|TRBD1|TRBJ2-7|.
CASRRGQGGGKQYF
TGTGCCAGCAGGCGCGGACAGGGCGGTGGGAAGCAGTACTTC
>TRBV15|.|TRBJ2-1|once
CATSRGQGNNEQFF
TGTGCCACCAGCAGAGGGCAGGGGAACAATGAGCAGTTCTTC
>TRBV5-6|.|TRBJ2-5|.
CASSALGTGGQETQYF
TGTGCCAGCAGCGCCCTTGGGACGGGTGGGCAAGAGACCCAGTACTTC
>TRBV19|.|TRBJ2-6|.
CASMRGQALLTGANVLTF
TGTGCCAGTATGCGGGGGCAGGCGCTTTTGACTGGGGCCAACGTCCTGACTTTC
>TRBV9|.|TRBJ2-6|.
CASSVVGAGANVLTF
TGTGCCAGCAGCGTAGTAGGGGCCGGGGCCAACGTCCTGACTTTC
>TRBV14|.|TRBJ1-2|few
CASSQSLGGGYTF
TGTGCCAGCAGCCAAAGTCTCGGGGGCGGCTACACCTTC
>TRBV4-3|TRBD1|TRBJ2-2|few
CASNHGTDLITGELFF
TGCGCCAGCAACCACGGGACAGACTTAATTACCGGGGAGCTGTTTTTT
>TRBV9|TRBD1|TRBJ1-2|.
CASSAAGTGFYGYTF
TGTGCCAGCAGCGCGGCGGGGACAGGGTTCTATGGCTACACCTTC
>TRBV11-2|.|TRBJ2-5|few
CASSSQGWETQYF
TGTGCCAGCAGCTCTCAGGGCTGGGAGACCCAGTACTTC
>TRBV27|.|TRBJ1-1|few
CASSFRKGGMNTEAFF
TGTGCCAGCAGTTTCAGGAAGGGGGGGATGAACACTGAAGCTTTCTTT
>TRBV6-5|.|TRBJ2-3|few
CASSYSISSTDTQYF
TGTGCCAGCAGTTACTCGATCAGTAGCACAGATACGCAGTATTTT
>TRBV7-2|TRBD1|TRBJ1-2|.
CASSLGGQGYGYTF
TGTGCCAGCAGCTTAGGAGGACAGGGCTATGGCTACACCTTC
>TRBV25-1|.|TRBJ2-1|.
CASSEYTGVRVF
TGTGCCAGCAGTGAATATACGGGGGTTCGGGTCTTC
>TRBV30|.|TRBJ1-3|.
CAWNTAAFSGNTIYF
TGTGCCTGGAATACGGCAGCCTTCTCTGGAAACACCATATATTTT
>TRBV7-9|TRBD1|TRBJ2-2|few
CASIPGQVNTGELFF
TGTGCCAGCATACCGGGACAGGTTAACACCGGGGAGCTGTTTTTT
>TRBV7-9|.|TRBJ2-7|.
CASSLTFSGGSPYEQYF
TGTGCCAGCAGCTTAACCTTCTCCGGCGGGTCCCCTTACGAGCAGTACTTC
>TRBV7-2|.|TRBJ1-2|.
CASRAAGTNYGYTF
TGTGCCAGCAGAGCCGCCGGGACTAACTATGGCTACACCTTC
>TRBV5-1|TRBD1|TRBJ1-6|.
CASSNDRDSPLHF
TGCGCCAGCAGCAATGACAGGGATTCACCCCTCCACTTT
>TRBV7-2|.|TRBJ2-5|few
CASSLGVAQYF
TGTGCCAGCAGCTTGGGGGTGGCCCAGTACTTC
>TRBV6-5|TRBD1|TRBJ1-5|few
CASSSGQGSNQPQHF
TGTGCCAGCAGTTCCGGACAGGGAAGCAATCAGCCCCAGCATTTT
>TRBV19|TRBD2|TRBJ2-7|.
CASMGTNAYEQYF
TGTGCCAGTATGGGGACTAACGCCTACGAGCAGTACTTC
>TRBV7-2|TRBD1|TRBJ2-7|few
CASSRGTGKSYEQYF
TGTGCCAGCAGTCGCGGGACAGGGAAAAGCTACGAGCAGTACTTC
>TRBV7-2|TRBD1|TRBJ2-7|.
CASSWDRAYEQYF
TGTGCCAGCAGCTGGGACAGGGCCTACGAGCAGTACTTC